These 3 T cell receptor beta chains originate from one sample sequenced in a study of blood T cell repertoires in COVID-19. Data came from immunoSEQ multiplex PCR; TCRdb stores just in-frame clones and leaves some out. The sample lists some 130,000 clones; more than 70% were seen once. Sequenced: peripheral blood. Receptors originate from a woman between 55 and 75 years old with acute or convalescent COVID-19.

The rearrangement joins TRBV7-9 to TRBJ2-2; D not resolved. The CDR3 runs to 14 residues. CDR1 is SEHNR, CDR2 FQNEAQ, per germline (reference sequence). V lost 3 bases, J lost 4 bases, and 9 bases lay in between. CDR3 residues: CASSFDTTTGELFF. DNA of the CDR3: TGTGCCAGCAGCTTCGATACTACCACCGGGGAGCTGTTTTTT.

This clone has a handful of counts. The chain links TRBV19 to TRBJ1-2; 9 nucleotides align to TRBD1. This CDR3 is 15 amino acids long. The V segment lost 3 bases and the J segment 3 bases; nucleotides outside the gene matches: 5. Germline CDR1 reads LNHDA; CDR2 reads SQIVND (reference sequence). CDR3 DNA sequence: TGTGCCAGTAGTATGGAAACAGGGGGCTACTATGGCTACACCTTC. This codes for CASSMETGGYYGYTF.

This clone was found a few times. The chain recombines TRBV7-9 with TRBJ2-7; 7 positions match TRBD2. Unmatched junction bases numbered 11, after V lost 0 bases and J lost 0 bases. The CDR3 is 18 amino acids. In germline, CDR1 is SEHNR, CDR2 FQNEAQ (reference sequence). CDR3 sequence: CASSLAALAVRSSYEQYF. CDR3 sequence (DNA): TGTGCCAGCAGCTTAGCGGCCCTAGCGGTTAGGAGCTCCTACGAGCAGTACTTC.